The rows below give T cell receptor beta chains drawn from one sample of a study of blood T cell repertoires in COVID-19. TCRdb's copy holds only in-frame clones and misses some; the assay was immunoSEQ multiplex PCR. The table has about 250,000 clones, 86% seen once. Source material: PBMCs or T cells enriched from blood (not recorded which). These receptors were obtained from a man in his forties who had recovered from COVID-19. Each CDR3 is given with its conserved first and last residue. Fields, in order: CDR3 protein, CDR3 DNA, J gene, D gene, V gene, clone size. D genes are given only for firm matches. Part of the rows lack a size; the others show once, few, many or a class for expanded clones.

cdr3_aa: CSVGTSGASTDTQYF
cdr3_nt: TGCAGCGTCGGGACTAGCGGAGCCTCCACAGATACGCAGTATTTT
j_call: TRBJ2-3
d_call: TRBD2
v_call: TRBV29-1
clone_size: once

cdr3_aa: CASSVEIMNTEAFF
cdr3_nt: TGTGCCAGCAGCGTAGAAATCATGAACACTGAAGCTTTCTTT
j_call: TRBJ1-1
d_call: .
v_call: TRBV9
clone_size: few

cdr3_aa: CASQRGQGADTQYF
cdr3_nt: TGTGCCTCCCAGAGGGGGCAGGGGGCAGATACGCAGTATTTT
j_call: TRBJ2-3
d_call: TRBD1
v_call: TRBV30
clone_size: .

cdr3_aa: CASSQGHREQFF
cdr3_nt: TGTGCCAGCAGCCAAGGACATCGCGAGCAGTTCTTC
j_call: TRBJ2-1
d_call: .
v_call: TRBV3-1/TRBV3-2
clone_size: .

cdr3_aa: CASSLEGRGALETQYF
cdr3_nt: TGTGCCAGCAGCTTAGAAGGCAGGGGCGCCTTGGAGACCCAGTACTTC
j_call: TRBJ2-5
d_call: .
v_call: TRBV7-2
clone_size: few

cdr3_aa: CASSLSGAEVNEQYF
cdr3_nt: TGCGCCAGCAGCTTATCAGGGGCGGAAGTAAACGAGCAGTACTTC
j_call: TRBJ2-7
d_call: .
v_call: TRBV5-1
clone_size: few

cdr3_aa: CASSIVAQETQYF
cdr3_nt: TGTGCCAGTAGTATAGTAGCACAAGAGACCCAGTACTTC
j_call: TRBJ2-5
d_call: .
v_call: TRBV19
clone_size: once

cdr3_aa: CATSRKTGGTEAFF
cdr3_nt: TGTGCCACCAGCAGGAAAACAGGTGGGACTGAAGCTTTCTTT
j_call: TRBJ1-1
d_call: .
v_call: TRBV15
clone_size: .

cdr3_aa: CASSSGQLLEQFF
cdr3_nt: TGTGCCAGTAGTAGCGGACAGTTACTTGAGCAGTTCTTC
j_call: TRBJ2-1
d_call: .
v_call: TRBV19
clone_size: .

cdr3_aa: CASSTDTGSAFF
cdr3_nt: TGTGCCAGCAGCACCGACACAGGGTCGGCTTTCTTT
j_call: TRBJ1-1
d_call: .
v_call: TRBV9
clone_size: few

cdr3_aa: CASSLSDYNSPLHF
cdr3_nt: TGTGCCAGCAGCCTCAGTGACTATAATTCACCCCTCCACTTT
j_call: TRBJ1-6
d_call: .
v_call: TRBV3-1/TRBV3-2
clone_size: .

cdr3_aa: CASSLGRGVAGKLFF
cdr3_nt: TGTGCCAGCAGCTTAGGCCGGGGGGTTGCTGGAAAACTGTTTTTT
j_call: TRBJ1-4
d_call: .
v_call: TRBV13
clone_size: .

cdr3_aa: CASSLIPTMSAEAFF
cdr3_nt: TGTGCCAGCAGTTTAATTCCTACCATGTCGGCTGAAGCTTTCTTT
j_call: TRBJ1-1
d_call: .
v_call: TRBV27
clone_size: .

cdr3_aa: CASSYSGGPSTDTQYF
cdr3_nt: TGTGCCAGCAGCTATTCCGGGGGTCCTAGCACAGATACGCAGTATTTT
j_call: TRBJ2-3
d_call: .
v_call: TRBV7-3
clone_size: .

cdr3_aa: CASSHPRGREDYEAFF
cdr3_nt: TGTGCCAGCAGCCACCCCAGAGGCAGGGAGGATTATGAAGCTTTCTTT
j_call: TRBJ1-1
d_call: .
v_call: TRBV7-2
clone_size: .

cdr3_aa: CASSLAEREFF
cdr3_nt: TGTGCCAGCAGCTTAGCAGAGCGGGAGTTCTTC
j_call: TRBJ2-1
d_call: .
v_call: TRBV7-9
clone_size: .

cdr3_aa: CSVETGGHGYTF
cdr3_nt: TGCAGCGTTGAAACGGGGGGACATGGCTACACCTTC
j_call: TRBJ1-2
d_call: .
v_call: TRBV29-1
clone_size: .

cdr3_aa: CSGRTGGNNEQFF
cdr3_nt: TGCAGCGGGAGAACGGGAGGGAACAATGAGCAGTTCTTC
j_call: TRBJ2-1
d_call: TRBD2
v_call: TRBV29-1
clone_size: .

cdr3_aa: CASSQKSPGQEGYSNQPQHF
cdr3_nt: TGCGCCAGCAGCCAAAAGTCCCCAGGACAGGAGGGTTATAGCAATCAGCCCCAGCATTTT
j_call: TRBJ1-5
d_call: TRBD1
v_call: TRBV4-3
clone_size: .

cdr3_aa: CASMDGSPNEQYF
cdr3_nt: TGTGCCAGCATGGACGGGAGTCCGAACGAGCAGTACTTC
j_call: TRBJ2-7
d_call: .
v_call: TRBV28
clone_size: few

cdr3_aa: CASSGRASNTEAFF
cdr3_nt: TGTGCCAGCAGCGGTAGAGCGTCGAACACTGAAGCTTTCTTT
j_call: TRBJ1-1
d_call: .
v_call: TRBV11-2
clone_size: few

cdr3_aa: CASSLYARVDEQYF
cdr3_nt: TGTGCCAGCAGTTTATACGCCAGGGTGGACGAGCAGTACTTC
j_call: TRBJ2-7
d_call: .
v_call: TRBV27
clone_size: .

cdr3_aa: CASSELAGKQFF
cdr3_nt: TGTGCCAGCAGTGAGCTGGCGGGGAAGCAGTTCTTC
j_call: TRBJ2-1
d_call: .
v_call: TRBV12-3/TRBV12-4
clone_size: .

cdr3_aa: CASSIRGQMGNQPQHF
cdr3_nt: TGTGCCAGCAGTATTAGGGGGCAGATGGGCAATCAGCCCCAGCATTTT
j_call: TRBJ1-5
d_call: TRBD1
v_call: TRBV6-2/TRBV6-3
clone_size: .

cdr3_aa: CASSQGYVRSGELFF
cdr3_nt: TGTGCCAGCAGCCAAGGGTATGTGCGGAGCGGGGAGCTGTTTTTT
j_call: TRBJ2-2
d_call: .
v_call: TRBV3-1/TRBV3-2
clone_size: .

cdr3_aa: CASSGGWNTEAFF
cdr3_nt: TGTGCCAGCAGCGGGGGGTGGAACACTGAAGCTTTCTTT
j_call: TRBJ1-1
d_call: .
v_call: TRBV7-2
clone_size: .

cdr3_aa: CASSLSLAEGAETQYF
cdr3_nt: TGTGCCAGCAGCCTCTCATTAGCGGAGGGGGCGGAGACCCAGTACTTC
j_call: TRBJ2-5
d_call: .
v_call: TRBV5-4
clone_size: .

cdr3_aa: CATSPGKTVSYNEQFF
cdr3_nt: TGTGCCACCAGCCCTGGGAAGACAGTATCTTACAATGAGCAGTTCTTC
j_call: TRBJ2-1
d_call: .
v_call: TRBV24-1
clone_size: .

cdr3_aa: CASSLVGGEKLFF
cdr3_nt: TGTGCCAGCAGTTTAGTAGGAGGTGAAAAACTGTTTTTT
j_call: TRBJ1-4
d_call: .
v_call: TRBV12-3/TRBV12-4
clone_size: .

cdr3_aa: CASSLGQGNNYGYTF
cdr3_nt: TGTGCCAGCAGCTTAGGACAGGGGAATAACTATGGCTACACCTTC
j_call: TRBJ1-2
d_call: TRBD1
v_call: TRBV7-2
clone_size: .

cdr3_aa: CASSYTHGGDQPQHF
cdr3_nt: TGTGCCAGCAGTTACACCCACGGGGGGGATCAGCCCCAGCATTTT
j_call: TRBJ1-5
d_call: .
v_call: TRBV6-2/TRBV6-3
clone_size: .

cdr3_aa: CASSSVNTGELFF
cdr3_nt: TGTGCCAGCAGCTCTGTGAACACCGGGGAGCTGTTTTTT
j_call: TRBJ2-2
d_call: .
v_call: TRBV7-9
clone_size: .

cdr3_aa: CASSRRQEMSGKPQHF
cdr3_nt: TGTGCCAGCAGTCGTAGACAGGAAATGTCAGGAAAGCCCCAGCATTTT
j_call: TRBJ1-5
d_call: .
v_call: TRBV7-2
clone_size: .

cdr3_aa: CASSLGVTKYNEQFF
cdr3_nt: TGTGCCAGCAGCCTAGGGGTGACTAAATACAATGAGCAGTTCTTC
j_call: TRBJ2-1
d_call: .
v_call: TRBV11-2
clone_size: .

cdr3_aa: CASSPELAGVGETQYF
cdr3_nt: TGTGCCAGCAGCCCGGAACTAGCGGGAGTGGGAGAGACCCAGTACTTC
j_call: TRBJ2-5
d_call: TRBD2
v_call: TRBV5-4
clone_size: .

cdr3_aa: CASSLLDRGRANVLTF
cdr3_nt: TGTGCCAGCAGCTTATTGGACAGGGGAAGGGCCAACGTCCTGACTTTC
j_call: TRBJ2-6
d_call: TRBD1
v_call: TRBV11-1
clone_size: .

cdr3_aa: CASSFSPGQVNYGYTF
cdr3_nt: TGTGCCAGCAGCTTTTCCCCGGGACAGGTTAACTATGGCTACACCTTC
j_call: TRBJ1-2
d_call: TRBD1
v_call: TRBV7-9
clone_size: .

cdr3_aa: CACGQTGELFF
cdr3_nt: TGTGCCTGCGGACAGACCGGGGAGCTGTTTTTT
j_call: TRBJ2-2
d_call: .
v_call: TRBV30
clone_size: .

cdr3_aa: CASSVNNEQFF
cdr3_nt: TGTGCCAGCAGTGTTAACAATGAGCAGTTCTTC
j_call: TRBJ2-1
d_call: .
v_call: TRBV2
clone_size: .